Here is one T cell receptor beta chain with its context. Its specificity is not known. The sample belongs to a study of shared clonotypes between healthy human individuals. Study-wide findings and caveats: Since donors were few, the genetic and exposure-history diversity represented was limited.

The donor cohort consisted entirely of Caucasian adults residing in Nashville, Tennessee. Assay execution took place at the deep level. Generated by immunoSEQ multiplex PCR, the TCRdb table keeps only in-frame clones and is missing some. Among a few hundred thousand clones listed, about 96% were seen once. The specimen sequenced was naive CD4+ T cells sorted from blood. Subset here: CD45RA+ positively selected. The source is a woman younger than 45 in good health.

The CDR3 reads CASGGISHGYTF. CDR3 DNA sequence: TGCGCCAGCGGCGGGATTAGTCATGGCTACACCTTC. J is TRBJ1-2 and V is TRBV4-1; D uncertain. Germline V gene sequence: CDR1 MGHRA, CDR2 YSYEKL. The CDR3 contains 12 residues. V was cut by 8 bases and J by 6 bases, with 13 bases left in between.